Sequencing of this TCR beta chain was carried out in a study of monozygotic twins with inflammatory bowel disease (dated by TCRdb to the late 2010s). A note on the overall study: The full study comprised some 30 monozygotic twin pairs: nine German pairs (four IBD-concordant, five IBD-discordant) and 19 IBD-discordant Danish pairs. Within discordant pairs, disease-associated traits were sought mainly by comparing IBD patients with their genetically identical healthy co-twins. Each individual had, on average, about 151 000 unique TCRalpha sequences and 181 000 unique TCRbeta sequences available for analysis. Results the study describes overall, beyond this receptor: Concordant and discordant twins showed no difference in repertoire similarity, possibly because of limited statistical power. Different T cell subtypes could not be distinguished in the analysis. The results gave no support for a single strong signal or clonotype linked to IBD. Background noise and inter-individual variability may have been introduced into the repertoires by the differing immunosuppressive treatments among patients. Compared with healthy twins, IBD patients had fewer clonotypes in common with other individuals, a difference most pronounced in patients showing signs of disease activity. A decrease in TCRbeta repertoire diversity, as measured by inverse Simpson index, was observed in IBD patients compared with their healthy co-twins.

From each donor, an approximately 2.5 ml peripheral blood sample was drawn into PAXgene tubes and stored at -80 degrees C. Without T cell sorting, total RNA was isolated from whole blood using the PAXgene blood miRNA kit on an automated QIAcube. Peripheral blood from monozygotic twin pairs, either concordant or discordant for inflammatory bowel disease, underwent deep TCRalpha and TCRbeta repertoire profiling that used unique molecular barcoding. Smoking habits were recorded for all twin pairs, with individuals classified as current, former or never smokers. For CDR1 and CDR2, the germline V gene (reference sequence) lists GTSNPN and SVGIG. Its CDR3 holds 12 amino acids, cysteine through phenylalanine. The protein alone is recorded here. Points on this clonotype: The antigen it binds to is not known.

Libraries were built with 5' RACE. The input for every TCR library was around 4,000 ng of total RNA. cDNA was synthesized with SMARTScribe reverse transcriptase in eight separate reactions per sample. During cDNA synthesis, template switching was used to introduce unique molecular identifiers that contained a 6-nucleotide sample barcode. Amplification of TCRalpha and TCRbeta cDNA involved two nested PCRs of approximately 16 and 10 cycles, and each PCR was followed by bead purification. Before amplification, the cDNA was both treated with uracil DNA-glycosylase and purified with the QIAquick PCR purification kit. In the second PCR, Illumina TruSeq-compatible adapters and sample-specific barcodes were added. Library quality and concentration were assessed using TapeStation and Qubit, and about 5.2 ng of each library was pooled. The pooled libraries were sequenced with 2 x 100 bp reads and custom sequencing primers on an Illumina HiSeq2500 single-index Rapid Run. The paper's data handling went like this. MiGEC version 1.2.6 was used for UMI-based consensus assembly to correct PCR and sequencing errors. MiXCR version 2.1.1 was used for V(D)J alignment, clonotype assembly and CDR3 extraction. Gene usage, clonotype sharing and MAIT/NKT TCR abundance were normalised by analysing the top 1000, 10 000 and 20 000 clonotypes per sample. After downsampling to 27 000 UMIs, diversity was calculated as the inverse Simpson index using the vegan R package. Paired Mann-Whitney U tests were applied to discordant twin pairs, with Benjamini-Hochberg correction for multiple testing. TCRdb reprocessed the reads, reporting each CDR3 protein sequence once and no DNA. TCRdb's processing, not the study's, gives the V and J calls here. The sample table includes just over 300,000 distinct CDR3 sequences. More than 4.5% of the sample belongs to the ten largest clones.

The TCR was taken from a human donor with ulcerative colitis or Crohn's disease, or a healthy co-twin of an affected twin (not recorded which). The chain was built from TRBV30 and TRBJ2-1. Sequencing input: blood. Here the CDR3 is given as CARGSSYNEQFF. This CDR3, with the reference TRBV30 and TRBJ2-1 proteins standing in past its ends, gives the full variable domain SQTIHQWPATLVQPVGSPLSLECTVEGTSNPNLYWYRQAAGRGLQLLFYSVGIGQISSEVPQNLSASRPQDRQFILSSKKLLLSDSGFYLCARGSSYNEQFFGPGTRLTVL.